Many counts were recorded for the clone carrying this T cell receptor beta chain. What it recognizes is unknown. These data belong to a study of CD8 T cells in ankylosing spondylitis. TCRdb re-derived calls from the 5' RACE reads in MiXCR, one entry per CDR3 protein. The sample includes more than 150,000 distinct CDR3 sequences, around a tenth seen only once; the top ten take about 27%. Trimming removed 7 bases at V and 4 bases at J, with 16 bases between. The CDR3 consists of 14 residues. General study points: Reactive arthritis synovial fluid and blood were previously reported to contain some motif variants.

The chain has TRBV12-3 or TRBV12-4 and TRBJ1-1; D remains unclear. The sequenced sample was blood, either unsorted or a sorted T cell fraction (not recorded which). The receptor was derived from a male donor with ankylosing spondylitis or in good health (not recorded which). In nucleotides, the CDR3 is TGTGCCAGCACTAGACAAGGTCGAAGCACTGAAGCTTTCTTT. Its translation is CASTRQGRSTEAFF.